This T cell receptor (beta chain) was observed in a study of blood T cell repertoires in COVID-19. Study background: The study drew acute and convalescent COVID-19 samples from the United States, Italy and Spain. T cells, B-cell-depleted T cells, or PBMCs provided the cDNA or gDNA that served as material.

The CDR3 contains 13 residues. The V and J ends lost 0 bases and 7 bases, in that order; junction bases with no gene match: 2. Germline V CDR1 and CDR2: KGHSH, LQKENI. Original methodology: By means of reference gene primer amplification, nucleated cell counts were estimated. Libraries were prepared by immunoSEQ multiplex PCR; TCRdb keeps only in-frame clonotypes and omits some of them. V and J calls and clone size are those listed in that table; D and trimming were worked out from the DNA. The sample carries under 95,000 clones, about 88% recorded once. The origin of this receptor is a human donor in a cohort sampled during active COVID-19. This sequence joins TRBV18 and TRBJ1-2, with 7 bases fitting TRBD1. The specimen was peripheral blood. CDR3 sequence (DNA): TGTGCCAGCTCACCACCGAACAGGGGTGGCTACACCTTC. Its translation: CASSPPNRGGYTF.